The rows below give T cell receptor beta chains drawn from one sample of a study of blood T cell repertoires in COVID-19. TCRdb's table, derived via immunoSEQ multiplex PCR, lists solely in-frame clones and lacks some. The sample has roughly 200,000 clones; about nine tenths are singletons. Material: PBMCs or T cells enriched from blood (not recorded which). The receptors originated from a woman younger than 45 who had recovered from COVID-19. Both conserved end residues are part of each CDR3. The D gene is left open where the match is weak. Not all rows give a size; the values are once, few, many and, for expanded clones, a class.

CDR3nt,CDR3aa,abundance,v_gene,j_gene,d_gene
TGTGCCAGCAGCCCAGGAGTCCGGGAAGTGCAGTACTTC,CASSPGVREVQYF,few,TRBV3-1/TRBV3-2,TRBJ2-7,-
TGTGCCAGCAGTACACACAGATACGAGCAGTACTTC,CASSTHRYEQYF,-,TRBV28,TRBJ2-7,-
TGTGCCAGCAGCTTAGTTGGGGGACAGGGGGCGCGTGACTATGGCTACACCTTC,CASSLVGGQGARDYGYTF,-,TRBV7-2,TRBJ1-2,TRBD1
TGCGCCAGCAGCCCGGACTACCGCACAGATACGCAGTATTTT,CASSPDYRTDTQYF,-,TRBV5-1,TRBJ2-3,-
TGTGCCAGCAGGAGGGGACAGGGGAATTCACCCCTCCACTTT,CASRRGQGNSPLHF,-,TRBV2,TRBJ1-6,TRBD1
TGTGCCAGCAGCGTAGGGAGGGCTGCAACTAATGAAAAACTGTTTTTT,CASSVGRAATNEKLFF,-,TRBV9,TRBJ1-4,-
TGTGCCAGCAGCTTAGCGGCAGGGGTTTATTCACCCCTCCACTTT,CASSLAAGVYSPLHF,-,TRBV7-2,TRBJ1-6,-
TGTGCCTGGAGATGGGCGAGCTCTGGAAACACCATATATTTT,CAWRWASSGNTIYF,-,TRBV30,TRBJ1-3,-
TGCAGTGCTAGTCGACTAGCGGGGAAGGGCGGTGAGCAGTTCTTC,CSASRLAGKGGEQFF,once,TRBV20-1,TRBJ2-1,TRBD2
TGTGCCAGTAGCCTATCCGGGTATGCTGGAAACACCATATATTTT,CASSLSGYAGNTIYF,-,TRBV19,TRBJ1-3,-
TGTGCCAGCAGCTTGGCCCCTCGCTCTGGAAACACCATATATTTT,CASSLAPRSGNTIYF,-,TRBV5-8,TRBJ1-3,-
TGTGCCAGCAGCCACGATAGCGGGAGCCCCTACAATGAGCAGTTCTTC,CASSHDSGSPYNEQFF,-,TRBV3-1/TRBV3-2,TRBJ2-1,TRBD2
TGTGCCAGCAACGGACAGGGCGTCACAGATACGCAGTATTTT,CASNGQGVTDTQYF,-,TRBV5-6,TRBJ2-3,TRBD1
TGTGCTAGTGGTTTACCGTACCGCCGGGGTGTTGCCACTGAAGCTTTCTTT,CASGLPYRRGVATEAFF,-,TRBV12-5,TRBJ1-1,-
TGTGCCAGCAGTGAATTTGGTCTCGTGGCGGGAGGTCTAACAGATACGCAGTATTTT,CASSEFGLVAGGLTDTQYF,-,TRBV6-1,TRBJ2-3,TRBD2
TGTGCCACCAGTGATTGGGACAGGGACGAGCAGTACTTC,CATSDWDRDEQYF,-,TRBV24-1,TRBJ2-7,TRBD1
TGCAGCGCCTGGGGCAAAGAGACCCAGTACTTC,CSAWGKETQYF,once,TRBV20-1,TRBJ2-5,-
TGTGCCAGCAGCTTAGTCAAGAGGGGGCTTGCAACTAATGAAAAACTGTTTTTT,CASSLVKRGLATNEKLFF,-,TRBV11-2,TRBJ1-4,TRBD1
TGCGCCAGCAGCTTGGAAAAGGGCGGGGGAGGCACAGATACGCAGTATTTT,CASSLEKGGGGTDTQYF,-,TRBV5-1,TRBJ2-3,TRBD2
TGTGCCATCAGTGAGCAGGAGACCCAGTACTTC,CAISEQETQYF,few,TRBV10-3,TRBJ2-5,-
TGTGCCAGCAGCCAGGCGGGCGGCCAAGAGACCCAGTACTTC,CASSQAGGQETQYF,-,TRBV6-5,TRBJ2-5,-
TGTGCCAGCAGCCCCCGCCGTCGAGACAGGGGAACCTACGAGCAGTACTTC,CASSPRRRDRGTYEQYF,-,TRBV7-2,TRBJ2-7,TRBD1
TGTGCCAGTAAGATACAGGTAGCTAACTATGGCTACACCTTC,CASKIQVANYGYTF,few,TRBV19,TRBJ1-2,-
TGTGCCAGCCTCGCGGGACGGACTGAAGCTTTCTTT,CASLAGRTEAFF,-,TRBV6-6,TRBJ1-1,-
TGTGCCAGCAGCCAAGCTTCAGGGGGCACTGAAGCTTTCTTT,CASSQASGGTEAFF,few,TRBV3-1/TRBV3-2,TRBJ1-1,TRBD1
TGTGCCAGCAGCTTAAAGTATTGGCATCTCGGACAGGCTTCTCATGGCTACACCTTC,CASSLKYWHLGQASHGYTF,many,TRBV11-3,TRBJ1-2,TRBD1
TGTGCCACCCAGGGGACGGAGACCCAGTACTTC,CATQGTETQYF,-,TRBV28,TRBJ2-5,-
TGCGCCAGCAGCCGTCAGGGAGGGGACTGGGGCACTGAAGCTTTCTTT,CASSRQGGDWGTEAFF,once,TRBV5-1,TRBJ1-1,-
TGTGCCAGCAGCCAAATCCCCTGGGTCAGGACAGGGGATACTGAAGCTTTCTTT,CASSQIPWVRTGDTEAFF,once,TRBV11-2,TRBJ1-1,TRBD1
TGTGCCAGCATCATACAGGGGGCGAAGAATCAGCCCCAGCATTTT,CASIIQGAKNQPQHF,-,TRBV28,TRBJ1-5,TRBD1
TGTGCCAGCAGCGTCGGGGGGAAAGGCTACGAGCAGTACTTC,CASSVGGKGYEQYF,-,TRBV11-2,TRBJ2-7,TRBD2
TGTGCCAGCAGCCCCCGGCCAAGGGGGGGGATTAATAGCAATCAGCCCCAGCATTTT,CASSPRPRGGINSNQPQHF,-,TRBV4-2,TRBJ1-5,-
TGTGCCAGCAGCTGGCGGATCAGGGGGCATGGAAACACCATATATTTT,CASSWRIRGHGNTIYF,-,TRBV5-6,TRBJ1-3,TRBD1
TGTGCCAGCAGCTTAGTGGGGACAGTAGCTAACTATGGCTACACCTTC,CASSLVGTVANYGYTF,-,TRBV7-2,TRBJ1-2,TRBD1
TGTGCCAGCAGCCCGACTTTGGGAAAACTGTTTTTT,CASSPTLGKLFF,-,TRBV11-3,TRBJ1-4,-
TGTGCCATCAGCCGGGGCCCGGGGGACACTGAAGCTTTCTTT,CAISRGPGDTEAFF,-,TRBV10-3,TRBJ1-1,-
TGCGCCAGCAGCCAAGGTATATACAGGGAGAGGAGCGGCTACACCTTC,CASSQGIYRERSGYTF,-,TRBV4-1,TRBJ1-2,-
TGCGCCAGCAGCCAAGCCGGGACTAGGGCGTCAGATACGCAGTATTTT,CASSQAGTRASDTQYF,-,TRBV4-1,TRBJ2-3,TRBD2
TGTGCCAGCAGTGAATTGGGGGGAGGCGACACTGAAGCTTTCTTT,CASSELGGGDTEAFF,-,TRBV6-1,TRBJ1-1,-
TGTGCCAGCAGTTACTTGGCGGCTCGGGAAAAACTGTTTTTT,CASSYLAAREKLFF,once,TRBV6-2/TRBV6-3,TRBJ1-4,-
TGTGCCAGCAGCCTCCGCGCTAGCTCCTACGAGCAGTACTTC,CASSLRASSYEQYF,-,TRBV9,TRBJ2-7,-
TGTGCCAGCAGCCCCACCCAGCGGGGGTACAATGAGCAGTTCTTC,CASSPTQRGYNEQFF,-,TRBV5-4,TRBJ2-1,TRBD2
TGTGCCAGCACCCCTAGCGGGAGAATCGATGAGCAGTTCTTC,CASTPSGRIDEQFF,once,TRBV11-3,TRBJ2-1,TRBD2
TGTGCCAGCAGGGAGTTAGCTCTTGGCTACACCTTC,CASRELALGYTF,-,TRBV7-2,TRBJ1-2,-
TGTGCCAGCAGTCCCAAACCCATGCCGGGACTAGTTATTCTCTACGAGCAGTACTTC,CASSPKPMPGLVILYEQYF,-,TRBV27,TRBJ2-7,TRBD2
TGCAGTGCTAGTTTGCTAGCGGGGGACGCGAACACCGGGGAGCTGTTTTTT,CSASLLAGDANTGELFF,-,TRBV20-1,TRBJ2-2,TRBD2
TGTGCCAGCAGCCGTGGGCCTTCGAATCAGCCCCAGCATTTT,CASSRGPSNQPQHF,-,TRBV7-8,TRBJ1-5,-
TGTGCCAGCAGTTACAGGGGGGGCTATGGCTACACCTTC,CASSYRGGYGYTF,-,TRBV6-5,TRBJ1-2,-
TGCGCCAGCAGACCCGTAGCGTCCCCCTACGAGCAGTACTTC,CASRPVASPYEQYF,-,TRBV5-1,TRBJ2-7,-
TGTGCCAGCAGCCTCCTTCCGGGACAGCAGCGTAACTATGGCTACACCTTC,CASSLLPGQQRNYGYTF,-,TRBV7-3,TRBJ1-2,TRBD1
TGTGCCAGCAGCCCTCCCTTTCGGGCTAGCGGTTACAATGAGCAGTTCTTC,CASSPPFRASGYNEQFF,-,TRBV9,TRBJ2-1,TRBD2
TGTGCCAGCAGCTTGGACAGTCCTGACACTGAAGCTTTCTTT,CASSLDSPDTEAFF,-,TRBV5-4,TRBJ1-1,-
TGTGCCAGCAGTCCGGACAGGTGGGGCTACACCTTC,CASSPDRWGYTF,-,TRBV27,TRBJ1-2,TRBD1
TGTGCCAGTAGTATGGACAGGGTTTCGGCCTATGGCTACACCTTC,CASSMDRVSAYGYTF,-,TRBV19,TRBJ1-2,TRBD1
TGTGCCAGCAGCGCCAACAGCCCCCCCTACGAGCAGTACTTC,CASSANSPPYEQYF,-,TRBV6-5,TRBJ2-7,-